The TCR beta chain under discussion was sequenced for a study of T cell responses to AZD1222 COVID-19 vaccine. With respect to this clone: The antigen is not known.

Data came from immunoSEQ multiplex PCR; TCRdb stores just in-frame clones and leaves some out. The sample holds roughly 190,000 clones, roughly 90% seen once. Study conclusions and caveats: A mostly white British donor set with more females was recruited, and clonal diversity was possibly underestimated.

Germline lookup yields CDR1 SGHNT and CDR2 YYREEE (reference sequence). The CDR3 extends over 16 amino acids. The J segment lost 4 bases and the V segment lost 0 bases, leaving 2 bases of the junction unmatched. This sequence was found in an adult in good health. This sequence joins TRBV5-4 and TRBJ2-7; TRBD2 aligns across 15 bases. Sequences were derived from peripheral blood, sampled on day 0 of AZD1222 vaccination. The CDR3 DNA reads TGTGCCAGCAGCTTGGCCGGGACTAGCGGGAGGTACGAGCAGTACTTC. Protein sequence: CASSLAGTSGRYEQYF. The variable domain in full, completed from reference TRBV5-4 and TRBJ2-7, reads ETGVTQSPTHLIKTRGQQVTLRCSSQSGHNTVSWYQQALGQGPQFIFQYYREEENGRGNFPPRFSGLQFPNYSSELNVNALELDDSALYLCASSLAGTSGRYEQYFGPGTRLTVT.